This T cell receptor (beta chain) emerged from a study of blood T cell repertoires in COVID-19. The V end lost 4 bases, the J end lost 7 bases, and 11 bases lay between the germline ends. This CDR3 region has 12 residues. The germline CDR1 and CDR2 sequences are SGHDT and YYEEEE. TCRdb keeps only in-frame clones here, not all; method: immunoSEQ multiplex PCR. Seen here are under 200,000 clones, 70% to 90% observed once, and the top ten hold over 7.5%. This TCR came from a woman older than 75 with acute or convalescent COVID-19. What was sequenced was peripheral blood. This chain uses TRBV5-6 with TRBJ1-2; D gene unclear. CDR3 sequence (DNA): TGTGCCAGCAGCCCTCGGGTGGGTGGCTACACCTTC. Its translation: CASSPRVGGYTF.